Below are 7 T cell receptor beta chains sequenced from a single sample in a study of cytomegalovirus exposure and HLA in healthy donors. The PCR contained 60 Vbeta and 13 Jbeta primers. Sequencing was performed with immunoSEQ multiplex PCR; in TCRdb, only in-frame clones are kept and a portion is missing. The table shows about 260,000 clones, with approximately 84% occurring only once. Specimen: PBMCs. The origin of the receptors is a woman aged 35 to 49 in good health and CMV-seropositive.

The chain joins TRBV28 to TRBJ2-3, with 10 bases lining up with TRBD2. V shed 5 bases and J 0 bases; nucleotides not matched to a gene: 2. Germline V CDR1 and CDR2: MDHEN, SYDVKM. This CDR3 is built from 15 residues. CDR3 region: CASSLAGESTDTQYF. The CDR3 nucleotides are TGTGCCAGCAGTCTAGCGGGGGAGAGCACAGATACGCAGTATTTT.

The chain links TRBV7-9 to TRBJ2-7, with 8 bases matching TRBD2. V was pared by 5 bases and J by 5 bases, with 5 bases of the junction left unmatched. In germline, CDR1 is SEHNR, CDR2 FQNEAQ (reference sequence). The CDR3 totals 13 residues. CDR3 region: CASSPGLVDEQYF. CDR3 coding DNA: TGTGCCAGCAGCCCGGGACTAGTAGACGAGCAGTACTTC. Combining the CDR3 with reference TRBV7-9 and TRBJ2-7 gives the whole variable domain DTGVSQNPRHKITKRGQNVTFRCDPISEHNRLYWYRQTLGQGPEFLTYFQNEAQLEKSRLLSDRFSAERPKGSFSTLEIQRTEQGDSAMYLCASSPGLVDEQYFGPGTRLTVT.

The chain couples TRBV4-2 to TRBJ1-3; tentative D call: TRBD1 (6 bases). This CDR3 is built from 16 residues. V shed 0 bases and J shed 1 base, with 10 bases lying between them. The germline gives CDR1 LGHNA, CDR2 YNFKEQ. The CDR3 region is CASSQEPGASGNTIYF. The DNA for the CDR3 is TGTGCCAGCAGCCAAGAGCCAGGGGCATCTGGAAACACCATATATTTT.

This clone was seen a handful of times. DNA for the CDR3: TGTGCCAGCACTCATTGGGCCCCCGATGAAAAACTGTTTTTT. Translation: CASTHWAPDEKLFF. The genes are TRBV6-6 and TRBJ1-4; no clear D gene. CDR1 MNHNY and CDR2 SVGAGI come from the germline V gene (reference sequence). Between the trimmed V and J ends, which lost 7 bases and 6 bases, there was a span of 15 bases. The CDR3 has 14 amino acids.

This clone came up once. The chain links TRBV27 to TRBJ1-2, with TRBD1 as a possible D gene (6 bases). V lost 2 bases to trimming and J lost 5 bases, with 15 bases between them. The CDR3 is made up of 15 amino acids. Germline V CDR1 and CDR2: MNHEY, SMNVEV (reference sequence). This CDR3 is CASSLTSGTQYGYTF. CDR3 bases: TGTGCCAGCAGTTTAACATCGGGGACACAATATGGCTACACCTTC.

This clone came up a few times. This chain connects TRBV18 to TRBJ1-4; possibly TRBD1 for D (6 bases). The germline gives CDR1 KGHSH, CDR2 LQKENI. CDR3 size: 14 residues. V was shortened by 5 bases and J by 7 bases, with 14 bases between the two germline ends. The CDR3 protein is CASSKWGGGEKLFF. CDR3 sequence (DNA): TGTGCCAGCTCAAAGTGGGGAGGGGGTGAAAAACTGTTTTTT.

The genes are TRBV4-3 and TRBJ2-5; TRBD2 is a possible D gene (6 bases). V lost 1 base to trimming and J lost 4 bases, with 13 bases between them. The CDR3 has 15 amino acids. Germline V gene data show CDR1 as LGHNA and CDR2 as YSLEER. The CDR3, as DNA: TGCGCCAGCAGCCAAGTCGGAGGGCCAAGAGAGACCCAGTACTTC. Residues: CASSQVGGPRETQYF.